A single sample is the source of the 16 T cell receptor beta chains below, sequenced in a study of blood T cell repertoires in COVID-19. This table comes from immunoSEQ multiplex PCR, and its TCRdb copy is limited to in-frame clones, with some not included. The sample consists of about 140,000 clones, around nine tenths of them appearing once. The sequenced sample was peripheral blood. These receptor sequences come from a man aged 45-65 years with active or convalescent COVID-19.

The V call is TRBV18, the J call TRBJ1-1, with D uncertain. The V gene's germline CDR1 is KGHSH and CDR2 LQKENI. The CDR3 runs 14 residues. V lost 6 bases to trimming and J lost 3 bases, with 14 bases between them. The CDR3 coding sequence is TGTGCCAGCTCCCCCGTTTCGGGGTACACTGAAGCTTTCTTT. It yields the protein CASSPVSGYTEAFF. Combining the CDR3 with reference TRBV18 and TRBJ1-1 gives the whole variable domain NAGVMQNPRHLVRRRGQEARLRCSPMKGHSHVYWYRQLPEEGLKFMVYLQKENIIDESGMPKERFSAEFPKEGPSILRIQQVVRGDSAAYFCASSPVSGYTEAFFGQGTRLTVV.

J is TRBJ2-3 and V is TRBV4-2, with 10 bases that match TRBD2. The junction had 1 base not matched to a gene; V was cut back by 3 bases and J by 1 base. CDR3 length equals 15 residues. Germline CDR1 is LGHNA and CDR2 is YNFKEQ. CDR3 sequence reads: CASSHGLAGTDTQYF. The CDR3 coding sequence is TGTGCCAGCAGCCATGGACTAGCGGGCACAGATACGCAGTATTTT.

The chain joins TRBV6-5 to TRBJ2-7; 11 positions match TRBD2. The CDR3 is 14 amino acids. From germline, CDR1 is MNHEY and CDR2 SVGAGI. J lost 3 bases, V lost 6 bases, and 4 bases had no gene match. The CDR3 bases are TGTGCCAGCAGGCTCACTAGCGGGAGCTACGAGCAGTACTTC. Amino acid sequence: CASRLTSGSYEQYF.

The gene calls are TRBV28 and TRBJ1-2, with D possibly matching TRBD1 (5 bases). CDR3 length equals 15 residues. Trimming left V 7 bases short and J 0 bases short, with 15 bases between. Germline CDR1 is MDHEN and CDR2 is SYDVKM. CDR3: CASKLGGDTNYGYTF. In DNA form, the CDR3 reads TGTGCCAGCAAACTAGGAGGGGATACTAACTATGGCTACACCTTC.

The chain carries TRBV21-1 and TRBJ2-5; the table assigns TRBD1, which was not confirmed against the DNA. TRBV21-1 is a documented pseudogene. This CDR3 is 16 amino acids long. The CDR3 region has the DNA TGTGCCAGCAGCAAAGACTCAGGGCAGGCCCAAGAGACCCAGTACTTC. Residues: CASSKDSGQAQETQYF.

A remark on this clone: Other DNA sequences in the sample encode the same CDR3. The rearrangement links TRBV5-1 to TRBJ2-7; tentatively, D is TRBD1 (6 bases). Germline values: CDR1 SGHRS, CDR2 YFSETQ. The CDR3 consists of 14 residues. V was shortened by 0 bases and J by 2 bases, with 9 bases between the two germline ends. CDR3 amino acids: CASSLGQATYEQYF. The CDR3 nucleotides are TGCGCCAGCAGCTTGGGACAGGCCACCTACGAGCAGTACTTC.

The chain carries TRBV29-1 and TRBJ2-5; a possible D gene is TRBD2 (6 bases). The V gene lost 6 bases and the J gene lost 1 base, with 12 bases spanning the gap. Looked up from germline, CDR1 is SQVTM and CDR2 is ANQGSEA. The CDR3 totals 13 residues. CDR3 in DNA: TGCAGCGTGGAGGGACGGTTCCAAGAGACCCAGTACTTC. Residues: CSVEGRFQETQYF.

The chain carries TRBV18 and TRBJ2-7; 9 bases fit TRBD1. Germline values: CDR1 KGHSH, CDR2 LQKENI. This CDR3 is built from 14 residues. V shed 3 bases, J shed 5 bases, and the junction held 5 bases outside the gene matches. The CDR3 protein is CASSPATGGNEQYF. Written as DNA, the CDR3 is TGTGCCAGCTCACCTGCGACAGGGGGTAACGAGCAGTACTTC.

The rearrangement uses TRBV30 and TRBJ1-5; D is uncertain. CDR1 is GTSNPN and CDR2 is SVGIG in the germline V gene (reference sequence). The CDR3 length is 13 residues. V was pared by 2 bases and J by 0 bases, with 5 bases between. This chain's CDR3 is CAWSSFSNQPQHF. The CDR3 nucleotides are TGTGCCTGGAGTTCATTTAGCAATCAGCCCCAGCATTTT.

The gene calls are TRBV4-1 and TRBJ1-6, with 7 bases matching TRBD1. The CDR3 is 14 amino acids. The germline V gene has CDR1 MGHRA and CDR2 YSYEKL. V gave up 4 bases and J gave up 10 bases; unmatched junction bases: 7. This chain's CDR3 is CASSPTGAVSPLHF. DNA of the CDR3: TGCGCCAGCAGCCCCACAGGGGCGGTGTCACCCCTCCACTTT.

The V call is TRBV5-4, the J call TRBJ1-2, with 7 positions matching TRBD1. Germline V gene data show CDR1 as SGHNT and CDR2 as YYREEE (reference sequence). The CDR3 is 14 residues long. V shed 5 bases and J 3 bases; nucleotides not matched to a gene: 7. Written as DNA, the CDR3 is TGTGCCAGCAGTACTCAGGGGGTTGACTATGGCTACACCTTC. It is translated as CASSTQGVDYGYTF.

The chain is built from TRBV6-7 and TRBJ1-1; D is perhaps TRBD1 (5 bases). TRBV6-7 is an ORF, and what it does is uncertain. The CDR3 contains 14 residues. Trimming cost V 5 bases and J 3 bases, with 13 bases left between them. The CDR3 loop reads CASSTPGGDTEAFF. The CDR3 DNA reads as TGTGCCAGCAGTACCCCGGGAGGGGACACTGAAGCTTTCTTT.

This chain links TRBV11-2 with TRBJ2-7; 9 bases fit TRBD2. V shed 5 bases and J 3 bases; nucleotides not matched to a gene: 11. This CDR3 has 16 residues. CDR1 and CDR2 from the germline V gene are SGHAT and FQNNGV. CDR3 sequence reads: CASSPARTSDFYEQYF. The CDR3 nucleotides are TGTGCCAGCAGCCCCGCCCGGACTAGCGATTTCTACGAGCAGTACTTC.

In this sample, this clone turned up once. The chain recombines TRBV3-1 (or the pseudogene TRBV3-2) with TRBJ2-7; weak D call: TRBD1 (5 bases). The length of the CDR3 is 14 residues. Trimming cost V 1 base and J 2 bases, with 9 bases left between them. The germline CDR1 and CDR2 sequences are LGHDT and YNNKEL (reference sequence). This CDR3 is CASSQATGTYEQYF. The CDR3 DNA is TGTGCCAGCAGCCAAGCCACAGGTACCTACGAGCAGTACTTC.

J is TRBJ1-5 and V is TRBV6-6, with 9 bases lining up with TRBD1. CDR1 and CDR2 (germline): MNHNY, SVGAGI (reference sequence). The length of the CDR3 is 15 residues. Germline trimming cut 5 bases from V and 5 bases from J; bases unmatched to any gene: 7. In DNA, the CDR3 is TGTGCCAGCAGTACCTCGACAGGGGGAGATCAGCCCCAGCATTTT. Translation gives CASSTSTGGDQPQHF.

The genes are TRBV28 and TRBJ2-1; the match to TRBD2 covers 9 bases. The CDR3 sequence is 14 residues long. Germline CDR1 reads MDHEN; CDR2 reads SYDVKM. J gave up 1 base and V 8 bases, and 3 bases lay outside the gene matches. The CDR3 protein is CASRRGGSYNEQFF. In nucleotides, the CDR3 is TGTGCCAGCCGGCGGGGGGGGTCCTACAATGAGCAGTTCTTC.